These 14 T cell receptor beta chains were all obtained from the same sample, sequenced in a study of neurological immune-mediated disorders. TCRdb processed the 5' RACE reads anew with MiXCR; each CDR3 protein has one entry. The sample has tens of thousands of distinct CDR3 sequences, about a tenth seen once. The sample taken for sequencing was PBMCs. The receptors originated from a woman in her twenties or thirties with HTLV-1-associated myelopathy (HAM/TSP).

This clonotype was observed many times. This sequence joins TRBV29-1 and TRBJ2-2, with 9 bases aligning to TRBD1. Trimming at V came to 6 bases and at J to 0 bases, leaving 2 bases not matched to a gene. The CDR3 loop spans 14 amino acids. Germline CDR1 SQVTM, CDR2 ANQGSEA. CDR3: CSVGTGPNTGELFF. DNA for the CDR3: TGCAGCGTGGGGACAGGGCCGAACACCGGGGAGCTGTTTTTT.

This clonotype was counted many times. The CDR3 sequence: CASSRFSATKETQYF. CDR3 nucleotides: TGTGCCAGCAGCCGTTTTTCCGCGACTAAGGAGACGCAGTATTTT. The V gene is TRBV7-8, the J gene TRBJ2-3; D possibly corresponds to TRBD2 (5 bases). CDR3 size: 15 residues. V lost 5 bases and J 9 bases, leaving 21 bases between the germline ends. Germline V gives CDR1 SGHVS, CDR2 FQNEAQ. The full variable domain, rest sourced from reference TRBV7-8 and TRBJ2-3, is GAGVSQSPRYKVAKRGQDVALRCDPISGHVSLFWYQQALGQGPEFLTYFQNEAQLDKSGLPSDRFFAERPEGSVSTLKIQRTQQEDSAVYLCASSRFSATKETQYFGPGTRLTVL.

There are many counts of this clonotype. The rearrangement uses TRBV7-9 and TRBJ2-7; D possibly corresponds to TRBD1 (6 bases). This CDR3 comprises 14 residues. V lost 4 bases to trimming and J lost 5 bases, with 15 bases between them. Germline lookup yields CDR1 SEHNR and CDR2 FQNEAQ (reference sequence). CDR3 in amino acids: CASSYTGTLNEQYF. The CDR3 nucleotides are TGTGCCAGCAGCTACACAGGGACCCTAAACGAGCAGTACTTC.

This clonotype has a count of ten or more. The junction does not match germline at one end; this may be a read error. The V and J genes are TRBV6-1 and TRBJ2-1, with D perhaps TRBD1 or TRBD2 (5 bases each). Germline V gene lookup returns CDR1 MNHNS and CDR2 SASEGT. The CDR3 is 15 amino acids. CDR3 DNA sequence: TGTGCCAGCAGGGAAGACGGGGCCTCCTACAATGAGCAGTTCTTC. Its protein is CASREDGASYNEQFF.

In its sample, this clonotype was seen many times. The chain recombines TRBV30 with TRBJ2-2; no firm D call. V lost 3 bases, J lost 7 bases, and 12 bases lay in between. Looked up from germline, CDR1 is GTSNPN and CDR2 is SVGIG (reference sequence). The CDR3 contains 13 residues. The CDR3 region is CAWRDTAVGELFF. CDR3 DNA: TGTGCCTGGAGGGATACCGCCGTCGGGGAGCTGTTTTTT.

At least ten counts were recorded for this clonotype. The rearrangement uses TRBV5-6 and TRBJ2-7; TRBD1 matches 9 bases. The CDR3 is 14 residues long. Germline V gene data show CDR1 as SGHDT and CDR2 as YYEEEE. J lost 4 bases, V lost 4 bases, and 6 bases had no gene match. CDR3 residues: CASSRTGVGYEQYF. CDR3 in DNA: TGTGCCAGCAGCCGGACAGGGGTGGGATACGAGCAGTACTTC.

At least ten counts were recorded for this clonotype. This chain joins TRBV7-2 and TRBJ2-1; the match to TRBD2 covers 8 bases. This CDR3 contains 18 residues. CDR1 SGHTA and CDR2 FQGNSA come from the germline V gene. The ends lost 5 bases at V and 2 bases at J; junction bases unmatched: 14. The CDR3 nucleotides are TGTGCCAGCAGCCCCTTGTGGGGGCCGGGGGGGACCTACAATGAGCAGTTCTTC. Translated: CASSPLWGPGGTYNEQFF. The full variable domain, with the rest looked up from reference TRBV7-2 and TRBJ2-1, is GAGVSQSPSNKVTEKGKDVELRCDPISGHTALYWYRQSLGQGLEFLIYFQGNSAPDKSGLPSDRFSAERTGGSVSTLTIQRTQQEDSAVYLCASSPLWGPGGTYNEQFFGPGTRLTVL.

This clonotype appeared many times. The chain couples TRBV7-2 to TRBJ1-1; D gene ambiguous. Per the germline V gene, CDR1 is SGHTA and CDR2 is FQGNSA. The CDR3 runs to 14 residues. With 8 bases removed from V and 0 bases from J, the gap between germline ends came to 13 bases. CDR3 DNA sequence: TGTGCCAGCGGATTTTGGGCTATGAACACTGAAGCTTTCTTT. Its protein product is CASGFWAMNTEAFF.

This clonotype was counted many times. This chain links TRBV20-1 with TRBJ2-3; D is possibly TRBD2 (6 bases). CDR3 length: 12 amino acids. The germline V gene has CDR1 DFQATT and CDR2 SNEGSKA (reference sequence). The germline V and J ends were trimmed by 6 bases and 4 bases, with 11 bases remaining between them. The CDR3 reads CSAGSIADTQYF. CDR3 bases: TGCAGTGCCGGGAGTATAGCAGATACGCAGTATTTT.

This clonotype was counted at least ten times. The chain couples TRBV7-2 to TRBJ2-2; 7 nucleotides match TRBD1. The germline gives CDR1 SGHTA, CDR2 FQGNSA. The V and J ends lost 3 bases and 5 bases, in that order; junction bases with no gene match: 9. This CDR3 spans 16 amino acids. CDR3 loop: CASSFDRVLLTGELFF. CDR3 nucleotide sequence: TGTGCCAGCAGCTTTGACAGGGTCTTATTGACCGGGGAGCTGTTTTTT. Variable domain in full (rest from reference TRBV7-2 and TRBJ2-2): GAGVSQSPSNKVTEKGKDVELRCDPISGHTALYWYRQSLGQGLEFLIYFQGNSAPDKSGLPSDRFSAERTGGSVSTLTIQRTQQEDSAVYLCASSFDRVLLTGELFFGEGSRLTVL.

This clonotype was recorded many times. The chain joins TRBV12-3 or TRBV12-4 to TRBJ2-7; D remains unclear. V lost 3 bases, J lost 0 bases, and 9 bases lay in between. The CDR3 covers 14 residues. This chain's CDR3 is CASSLTYSSYEQYF. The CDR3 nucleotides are TGTGCCAGCAGTTTGACGTACAGCTCCTACGAGCAGTACTTC.

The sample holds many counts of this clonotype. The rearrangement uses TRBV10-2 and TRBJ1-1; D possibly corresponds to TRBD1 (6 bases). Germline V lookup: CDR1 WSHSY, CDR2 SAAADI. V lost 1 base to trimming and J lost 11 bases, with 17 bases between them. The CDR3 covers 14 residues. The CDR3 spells CASSEWAQGSRAFF. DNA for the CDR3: TGCGCCAGCAGTGAGTGGGCCCAGGGGTCGAGGGCTTTCTTT.

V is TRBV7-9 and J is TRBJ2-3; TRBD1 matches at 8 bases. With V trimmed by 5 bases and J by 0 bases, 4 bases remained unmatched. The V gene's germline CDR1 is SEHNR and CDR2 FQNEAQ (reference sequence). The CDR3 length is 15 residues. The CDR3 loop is CASSRDRSSTDTQYF. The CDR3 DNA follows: TGTGCCAGCAGCCGGGACAGGTCTAGCACAGATACGCAGTATTTT.

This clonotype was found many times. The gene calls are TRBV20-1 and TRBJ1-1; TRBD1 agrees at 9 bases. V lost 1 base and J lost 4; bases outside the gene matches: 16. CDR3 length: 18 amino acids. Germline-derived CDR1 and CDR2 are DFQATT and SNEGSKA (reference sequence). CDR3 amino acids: CSARGGWDRERLGTEAFF. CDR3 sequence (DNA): TGCAGTGCTAGAGGAGGGTGGGACAGGGAGAGATTAGGCACTGAAGCTTTCTTT.